These T cell receptor beta chains were read from a single sample in a study of blood T cell repertoires in COVID-19. The data were produced by immunoSEQ multiplex PCR, yet TCRdb's version contains in-frame clones alone and is incomplete. This table holds under 200,000 clones, around nine tenths found once. Sequenced sample: peripheral blood. Receptors were obtained from a man between 18 and 29 years old with active or convalescent COVID-19. Each CDR3 is given with its conserved first and last residue. Fields, in order: clone size, J gene, D gene, CDR3 length, V gene, CDR3 protein, CDR3 DNA. The D gene is left open where the match is weak. Not every row has a clone size; where given, it reads once, few, many or a size class.

NA TRBJ2-1 TRBD2 18 TRBV9 CASSVGGLAGIVRAEQFF TGTGCCAGCAGCGTAGGGGGACTAGCGGGAATAGTCCGGGCTGAGCAGTTCTTC
NA TRBJ2-2 NA 13 TRBV11-2 CASRGAFTGELFF TGTGCCTCCCGGGGAGCTTTCACCGGGGAGCTGTTTTTT
NA TRBJ2-7 NA 14 TRBV6-5 CASSRGRETYEQYF TGTGCCAGCAGTCGCGGCAGAGAAACCTACGAGCAGTACTTC
NA TRBJ2-2 TRBD2 17 TRBV6-1 CASSEDFAGVDTGELFF TGTGCCAGCAGTGAAGATTTCGCGGGAGTAGACACCGGGGAGCTGTTTTTT
NA TRBJ2-2 NA 16 TRBV18 CASSLQGRADTGELFF TGTGCCAGCTCACTCCAGGGGAGGGCGGACACCGGGGAGCTGTTTTTT
NA TRBJ1-1 TRBD1 13 TRBV6-2/TRBV6-3 CASSSQGASEAFF TGTGCCAGCAGTTCTCAGGGGGCTAGTGAAGCTTTCTTT
NA TRBJ2-7 NA 14 TRBV7-8 CASSLLGGSYEQYF TGTGCCAGCAGCTTACTAGGGGGATCCTACGAGCAGTACTTC
NA TRBJ2-1 NA 14 TRBV19 CASSIRGQWNEQFF TGTGCCAGTAGTATTCGCGGGCAGTGGAATGAGCAGTTCTTC
few TRBJ1-1 NA 14 TRBV7-9 CASSLGQVNTEAFF TGTGCCAGCAGCTTAGGGCAGGTGAACACTGAAGCTTTCTTT
NA TRBJ2-1 TRBD2 15 TRBV7-3 CASSLYGGRMNEQFF TGTGCCAGCAGCTTATATGGCGGGAGAATGAATGAGCAGTTCTTC